This T cell receptor (beta chain) was identified during a study of blood T cell repertoires in COVID-19. The overall study: In each case, the material was cDNA or gDNA derived from T cells, B-cell-depleted T cells, or PBMCs.

Original analysis: Scientists estimated how many nucleated cells there were by amplifying reference gene primers. Here immunoSEQ multiplex PCR was the method, and the copy in TCRdb shows in-frame clones only, minus some. The D gene and trimming were derived from the DNA, and the V and J assignments and clone size from that table. The table includes approximately 120,000 clones, under 90% detected once. The receptor comes from a woman in her forties or fifties with acute or convalescent COVID-19. The sequenced sample consisted of peripheral blood.

CDR3 sequence reads: CASSLPLTGREETQYF. The DNA of the CDR3 is TGTGCCAGCAGCTTACCGCTGACAGGAAGGGAAGAGACCCAGTACTTC. This rearrangement joins TRBV7-3 to TRBJ2-5, with D maybe TRBD1 (6 bases). From germline, CDR1 is SGHTA and CDR2 FQGTGA. The CDR3 length is 16 residues. Trimming pared 2 bases from V and 3 bases from J, leaving 16 bases between.